The 5 T cell receptor beta chains presented below share a single source sample, sequenced in a study of Ad26.COV2.S vaccination and SARS-CoV-2 variants. The protocol was immunoSEQ multiplex PCR, while the TCRdb copy is restricted to in-frame clones and leaves out a portion. The sample holds about 350,000 clones; about 85% are singletons and the top ten take 6.4%. This sample's treatment: over 15 received Ad26.COV2.S at low or high dose, single or two shots; 5 received placebo; per-sample allocation not given. The samples date from day 63 after the first vaccine or placebo injection. Specimen: peripheral blood, collected in a trial of Ad26.COV2.S vaccine versus placebo. These receptors were collected from a person between 18 and 65 years old who received the Ad26.COV2.S COVID-19 vaccine or a placebo.

The chain uses TRBV18 and TRBJ2-2; TRBD1 agrees at 11 bases. The CDR3 loop spans 15 amino acids. J was trimmed by 5 bases and V by 8 bases; bases with no gene match: 7. The germline V gene encodes CDR1 KGHSH and CDR2 LQKENI. CDR3 sequence reads: CASLGQGARTGELFF. CDR3 nucleotides: TGTGCCAGCCTAGGACAGGGGGCAAGGACCGGGGAGCTGTTTTTT.

The table lists this clone with a few counts. This chain uses TRBV19 with TRBJ1-2, with TRBD1 identical over 8 bases. The V gene's germline CDR1 is LNHDA and CDR2 SQIVND (reference sequence). The V and J ends lost 5 bases and 6 bases, in that order; junction bases with no gene match: 11. The CDR3 runs to 15 residues. The CDR3 nucleotides are TGTGCCAGTAGTCCCACCTTGGACAGGGCCGATGGCTACACCTTC. This translates into CASSPTLDRADGYTF. Filled out from reference TRBV19 and TRBJ1-2, the complete variable domain reads DGGITQSPKYLFRKEGQNVTLSCEQNLNHDAMYWYRQDPGQGLRLIYYSQIVNDFQKGDIAEGYSVSREKKESFPLTVTSAQKNPTAFYLCASSPTLDRADGYTFGSGTRLTVV.

The chain uses TRBV27 and TRBJ1-2; no definite D call. In germline, CDR1 is MNHEY, CDR2 SMNVEV (reference sequence). The germline V and J ends were trimmed by 5 bases and 1 base, with 14 bases remaining between them. CDR3 size: 15 residues. The CDR3 loop reads CASSPRWESNYGYTF. The CDR3 DNA is TGTGCCAGCAGTCCCCGGTGGGAGAGTAACTATGGCTACACCTTC.

V usage is TRBV5-1 and J usage is TRBJ2-2; possible D gene TRBD1, 6 bases. This CDR3 spans 16 amino acids. Trimming shortened V by 4 bases and J by 4 bases, and 17 bases separated the two germline ends. CDR1 and CDR2 from the germline V gene are SGHRS and YFSETQ. CDR3 residues: CASSITGTPSTGELFF. The CDR3 bases are TGCGCCAGCAGCATCACCGGGACACCTAGCACCGGGGAGCTGTTTTTT.

V is TRBV6-6 and J is TRBJ1-6, with D unclear. Trimming shortened V by 6 bases and J by 7 bases, and 4 bases separated the two germline ends. Germline V gene sequence: CDR1 MNHNY, CDR2 SVGAGI (reference sequence). The CDR3 consists of 11 residues. The CDR3 is CASRLNSPLHF. The CDR3 DNA sequence: TGTGCCAGCAGGCTGAATTCACCCCTCCACTTT.